The 14 T cell receptor beta chains presented below share a single source sample, sequenced in a study of shared clonotypes between healthy human individuals. Sequenced by immunoSEQ multiplex PCR; TCRdb stores in-frame clones only, minus some. This sample carries roughly 1,500,000 clones, about 98.5% of them seen once, and the ten largest clones take 0.36%. The sequenced material came from naive CD4+ T cells sorted from blood. Subset meaning: CD45RA+ positively selected. The receptor source for this set is a man between 25 and 39 years old in good health.

The V gene is TRBV27, the J gene TRBJ2-7; 13 bases line up with TRBD2. In germline, CDR1 is MNHEY, CDR2 SMNVEV (reference sequence). The J segment lost 7 bases and the V segment lost 5 bases, leaving 14 bases of the junction unmatched. This CDR3 has 17 amino acids. The CDR3 sequence is CASSPPTGLAGAREQYF. Written as DNA, the CDR3 is TGTGCCAGCAGTCCCCCGACAGGACTAGCGGGAGCCAGGGAGCAGTACTTC.

The chain links TRBV18 to TRBJ1-5; possible D gene TRBD1, 5 bases. CDR1 KGHSH and CDR2 LQKENI come from the germline V gene. V dropped 3 bases and J dropped 5 bases, with 20 bases sitting between them. This CDR3 is built from 17 residues. Here the CDR3 reads CASSPTSPGRIYQPQHF. The CDR3 DNA follows: TGTGCCAGCTCACCGACCAGTCCAGGGAGGATTTATCAGCCCCAGCATTTT.

The J gene is TRBJ2-3, the V gene TRBV4-2, with a weak D call TRBD1 (6 bases). V lost 0 bases, J lost 2 bases, and 12 bases lay in between. The CDR3 has 16 amino acids. CDR1 LGHNA and CDR2 YNFKEQ come from the germline V gene. CDR3: CASSQEGGQNTDTQYF. The CDR3 DNA reads TGTGCCAGCAGCCAAGAAGGGGGACAAAACACAGATACGCAGTATTTT.

This chain connects TRBV5-4 to TRBJ2-7; TRBD2 matches 9 bases. The V segment lost 4 bases and the J segment 2 bases; nucleotides outside the gene matches: 1. This CDR3 is 13 amino acids long. Germline CDR1 reads SGHNT; CDR2 reads YYREEE (reference sequence). The CDR3 sequence: CASSPSGTYEQYF. CDR3 coding DNA: TGTGCCAGCAGCCCTAGCGGGACCTACGAGCAGTACTTC.

The chain uses TRBV4-3 and TRBJ2-3; D unresolved. The CDR3 spans 17 residues. Germline V lookup: CDR1 LGHNA, CDR2 YSLEER. The V end lost 2 bases, the J end lost 2 bases, and 17 bases lay between the germline ends. CDR3 bases: TGCGCCAGCAGCCAATTCCCGGGCGAGCACGACACAGATACGCAGTATTTT. It translates to CASSQFPGEHDTDTQYF.

The chain couples TRBV11-3 to TRBJ2-5, with D perhaps being TRBD1 or TRBD2 (5 bases each). Germline V gene data show CDR1 as SGHNT and CDR2 as YENEEA. V lost 2 bases and J 5 bases, leaving 9 bases between the germline ends. The CDR3 covers 13 residues. The chain's CDR3 is CASSLTGTETQYF. The CDR3 bases are TGTGCCAGCAGCTTAACCGGGACGGAGACCCAGTACTTC. The full variable domain, in which reference TRBV11-3 and TRBJ2-5 provide the parts outside the CDR3, is EAGVVQSPRYKIIEKKQPVAFWCNPISGHNTLYWYLQNLGQGPELLIRYENEEAVDDSQLPKDRFSAERLKGVDSTLKIQPAELGDSAVYLCASSLTGTETQYFGPGTRLLVL.

This chain connects TRBV9 to TRBJ2-3, with D maybe TRBD1 (6 bases). V lost 6 bases and J lost 2, with 13 bases in between. This CDR3 comprises 14 residues. From germline, CDR1 is SGDLS and CDR2 YYNGEE. CDR3 amino acids: CASTPRGNTDTQYF. CDR3 nucleotides: TGTGCCAGCACCCCAAGGGGGAACACAGATACGCAGTATTTT.

The CDR3 bases are TGTGCCAGCTCACCCTGGGCCAACACCGGGGAGCTGTTTTTT. Residues: CASSPWANTGELFF. The chain has TRBV18 and TRBJ2-2, with unresolved D. From germline, CDR1 is KGHSH and CDR2 LQKENI. The ends were cut back, 3 bases at V and 2 bases at J, with 7 bases in the middle. CDR3 size: 14 residues.

The V gene is TRBV5-4, the J gene TRBJ2-3; D possibly corresponds to TRBD2 (5 bases). This CDR3 region has 14 residues. CDR1 is SGHNT and CDR2 is YYREEE in the germline V gene (reference sequence). Trimming left V 7 bases short and J 0 bases short, with 12 bases between. This CDR3 reads CASAPGYSTDTQYF. CDR3 bases: TGTGCCAGCGCTCCGGGGTACAGCACAGATACGCAGTATTTT.

The chain has TRBV18 and TRBJ1-2, with D possibly matching TRBD1 (5 bases). The germline V gene encodes CDR1 KGHSH and CDR2 LQKENI. The CDR3 totals 15 residues. The V end was cut by 1 base, the J end by 5 bases, with 14 bases between. The CDR3 loop is CASSPRTGGWYGYTF. CDR3 in DNA: TGTGCCAGCTCACCACGGACCGGGGGGTGGTATGGCTACACCTTC.

This clone was recorded once. This chain joins TRBV19 and TRBJ2-3, with D perhaps TRBD2 (6 bases). This CDR3 has 13 residues. V lost 5 bases to trimming and J lost 6 bases, with 12 bases between them. The germline V gene encodes CDR1 LNHDA and CDR2 SQIVND (reference sequence). The CDR3 DNA follows: TGTGCCAGTAGTCAACCGGGAGCTGATACGCAGTATTTT. This codes for CASSQPGADTQYF.

V is TRBV6-5 and J is TRBJ2-7, with D perhaps matching TRBD1 (6 bases). V lost 0 bases and J 5 bases, leaving 11 bases between the germline ends. Germline V gene data show CDR1 as MNHEY and CDR2 as SVGAGI. The CDR3 has 14 residues. The CDR3 protein is CASSYSSDSDEQYF. The CDR3 coding sequence is TGTGCCAGCAGTTACTCGTCGGACAGTGACGAGCAGTACTTC.

The gene calls are TRBV5-1 and TRBJ1-4; TRBD1 is a possible D gene (5 bases). The CDR3 spans 15 residues. Trimming removed 4 bases from V and 3 bases from J, with 13 bases in between. Germline loops: CDR1 SGHRS, CDR2 YFSETQ. The CDR3 coding sequence is TGCGCCAGCAGCCCCCGGGGGAGGGCTAATGAAAAACTGTTTTTT. Translated, it gives CASSPRGRANEKLFF. Full variable domain (rest looked up from reference TRBV5-1 and TRBJ1-4): KAGVTQTPRYLIKTRGQQVTLSCSPISGHRSVSWYQQTPGQGLQFLFEYFSETQRNKGNFPGRFSGRQFSNSRSEMNVSTLELGDSALYLCASSPRGRANEKLFFGSGTQLSVL.

J is TRBJ2-5 and V is TRBV5-1; 9 nucleotides line up with TRBD2. V was pared by 6 bases and J by 4 bases, with 7 bases of the junction left unmatched. The germline gives CDR1 SGHRS, CDR2 YFSETQ. The CDR3 is made up of 14 amino acids. The chain's CDR3 is CASTLAGSVETQYF. Here the CDR3 DNA reads TGCGCCAGCACCCTAGCGGGGAGCGTAGAGACCCAGTACTTC.